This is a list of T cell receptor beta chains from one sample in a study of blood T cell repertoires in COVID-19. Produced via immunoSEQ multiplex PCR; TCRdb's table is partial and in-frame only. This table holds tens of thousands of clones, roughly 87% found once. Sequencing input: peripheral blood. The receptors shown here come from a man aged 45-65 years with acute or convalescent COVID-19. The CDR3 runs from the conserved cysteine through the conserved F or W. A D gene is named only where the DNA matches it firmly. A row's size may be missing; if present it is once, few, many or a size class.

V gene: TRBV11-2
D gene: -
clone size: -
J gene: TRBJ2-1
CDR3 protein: CASRPPGRQNNEQFF
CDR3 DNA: TGTGCCAGCAGACCACCAGGGAGGCAAAACAATGAGCAGTTCTTC

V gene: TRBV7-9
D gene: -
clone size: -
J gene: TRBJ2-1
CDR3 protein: CASSSQPGLPVYEQFF
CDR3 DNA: TGTGCCAGCAGCTCGCAGCCGGGTCTCCCTGTTTATGAGCAGTTCTTC

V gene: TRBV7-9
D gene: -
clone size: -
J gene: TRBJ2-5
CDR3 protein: CASSLRGAVLETQYF
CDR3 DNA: TGTGCCAGCAGCTTACGGGGGGCGGTGTTAGAGACCCAGTACTTC

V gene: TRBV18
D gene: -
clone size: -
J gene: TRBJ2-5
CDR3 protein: CASSPLLRQETQYF
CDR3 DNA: TGTGCCAGCTCACCACTACTGCGACAAGAGACCCAGTACTTC

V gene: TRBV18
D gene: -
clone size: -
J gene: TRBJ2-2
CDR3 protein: CASSGGHLNTGELFF
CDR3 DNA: TGTGCCAGCTCAGGGGGACACCTGAACACCGGGGAGCTGTTTTTT

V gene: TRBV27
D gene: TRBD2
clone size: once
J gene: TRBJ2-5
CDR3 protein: CASSSRETSAETQYF
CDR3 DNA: TGTGCCAGCAGTTCAAGGGAGACTAGCGCGGAGACCCAGTACTTC

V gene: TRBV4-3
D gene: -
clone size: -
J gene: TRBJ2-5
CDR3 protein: CASSQEREFQETQYF
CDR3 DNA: TGCGCCAGCAGCCAAGAAAGGGAGTTCCAAGAGACCCAGTACTTC

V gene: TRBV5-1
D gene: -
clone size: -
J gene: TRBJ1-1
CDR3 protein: CASSLAGNAEAFF
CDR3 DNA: TGCGCCAGCAGCTTAGCAGGGAACGCTGAAGCTTTCTTT

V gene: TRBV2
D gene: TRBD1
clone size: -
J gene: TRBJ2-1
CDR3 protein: CASSGTEAYNEQFF
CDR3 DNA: TGTGCCAGTTCCGGGACAGAAGCCTACAATGAGCAGTTCTTC

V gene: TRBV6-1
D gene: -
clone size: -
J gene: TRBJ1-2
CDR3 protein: CASSDVLKYGYTF
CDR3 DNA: TGTGCCAGCAGTGATGTACTTAAGTATGGCTACACCTTC

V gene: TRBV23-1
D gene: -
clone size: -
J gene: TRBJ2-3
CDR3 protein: CASSRHSQADTQYF
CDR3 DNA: TGCGCCAGCAGTCGTCACTCTCAAGCAGATACGCAGTATTTT

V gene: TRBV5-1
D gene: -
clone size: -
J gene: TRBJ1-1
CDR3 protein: CASSPDSNTEAFF
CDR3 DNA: TGCGCCAGCAGCCCCGACAGTAACACTGAAGCTTTCTTT

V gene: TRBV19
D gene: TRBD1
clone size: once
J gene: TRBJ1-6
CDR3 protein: CASSDRGRNSPLHF
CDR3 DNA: TGTGCCAGTAGTGACAGGGGGAGGAATTCACCCCTCCACTTT

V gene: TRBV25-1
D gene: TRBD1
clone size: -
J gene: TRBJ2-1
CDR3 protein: CASSGQGLRGNEQFF
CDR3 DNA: TGTGCCAGCAGTGGACAGGGTTTGAGGGGAAATGAGCAGTTCTTC

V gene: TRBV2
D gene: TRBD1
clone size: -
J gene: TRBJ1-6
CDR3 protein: CASSETGAAPLHF
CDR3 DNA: TGTGCCAGCAGTGAAACAGGGGCGGCACCCCTCCACTTT

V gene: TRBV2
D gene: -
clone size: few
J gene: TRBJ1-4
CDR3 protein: CASSVIRGEGEKLFF
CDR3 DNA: TGTGCCAGCAGTGTTATCAGGGGCGAGGGTGAAAAACTGTTTTTT

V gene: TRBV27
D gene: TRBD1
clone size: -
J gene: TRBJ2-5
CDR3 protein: CASSGTGTETQYF
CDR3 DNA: TGTGCCAGCAGTGGGACAGGGACGGAGACCCAGTACTTC